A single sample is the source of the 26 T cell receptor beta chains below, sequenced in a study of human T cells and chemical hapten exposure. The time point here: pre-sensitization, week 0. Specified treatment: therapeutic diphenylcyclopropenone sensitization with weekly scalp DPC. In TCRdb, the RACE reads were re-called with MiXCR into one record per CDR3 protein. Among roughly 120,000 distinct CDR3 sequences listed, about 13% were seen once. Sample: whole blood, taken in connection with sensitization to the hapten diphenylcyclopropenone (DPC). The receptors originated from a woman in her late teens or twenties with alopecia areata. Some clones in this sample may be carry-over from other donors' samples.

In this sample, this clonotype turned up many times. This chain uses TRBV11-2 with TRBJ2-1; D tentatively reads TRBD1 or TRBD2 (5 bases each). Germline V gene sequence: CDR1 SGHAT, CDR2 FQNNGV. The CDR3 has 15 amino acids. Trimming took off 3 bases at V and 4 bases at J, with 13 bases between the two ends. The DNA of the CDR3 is TGTGCCAGCAGCTTCGAGCCGGGACCATACAATGAGCAGTTCTTC. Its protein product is CASSFEPGPYNEQFF.

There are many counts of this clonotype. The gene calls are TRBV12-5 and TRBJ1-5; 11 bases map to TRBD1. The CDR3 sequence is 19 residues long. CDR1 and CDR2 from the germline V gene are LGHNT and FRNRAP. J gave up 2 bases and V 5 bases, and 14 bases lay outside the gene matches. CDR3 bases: TGTGCTAGTGGTCTCCGACCATGGGGACAGGGGGTAGGCAATCAGCCCCAGCATTTT. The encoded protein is CASGLRPWGQGVGNQPQHF.

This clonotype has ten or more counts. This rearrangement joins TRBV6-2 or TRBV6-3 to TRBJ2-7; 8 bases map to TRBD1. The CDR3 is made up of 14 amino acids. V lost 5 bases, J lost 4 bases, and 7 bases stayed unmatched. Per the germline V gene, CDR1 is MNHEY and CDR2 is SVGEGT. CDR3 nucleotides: TGTGCCAGCAGTCAGCGGACAGGGATGTACGAGCAGTACTTC. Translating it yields CASSQRTGMYEQYF.

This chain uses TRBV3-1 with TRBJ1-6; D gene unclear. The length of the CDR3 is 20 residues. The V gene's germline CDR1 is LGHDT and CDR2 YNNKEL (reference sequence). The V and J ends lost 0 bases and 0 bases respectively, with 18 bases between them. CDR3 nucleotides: TGTGCCAGCAGCCAAGAGTTTCAAGGTTTGCTTTTCTCCTATAATTCACCCCTCCACTTT. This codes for CASSQEFQGLLFSYNSPLHF.

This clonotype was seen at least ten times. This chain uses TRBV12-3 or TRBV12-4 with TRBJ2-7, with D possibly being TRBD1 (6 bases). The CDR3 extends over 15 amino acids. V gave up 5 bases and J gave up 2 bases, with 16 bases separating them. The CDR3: CASSPRGTLAYEQYF. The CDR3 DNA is TGTGCCAGCAGTCCCCGAGGGACACTAGCCTACGAGCAGTACTTC.

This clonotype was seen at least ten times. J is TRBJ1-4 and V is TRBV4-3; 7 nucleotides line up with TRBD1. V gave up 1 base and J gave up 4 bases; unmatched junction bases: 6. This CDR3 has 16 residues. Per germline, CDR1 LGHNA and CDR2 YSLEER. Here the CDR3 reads CASSQGVQGLNEKLFF. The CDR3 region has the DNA TGCGCCAGCAGCCAAGGAGTACAGGGGCTTAATGAAAAACTGTTTTTT.

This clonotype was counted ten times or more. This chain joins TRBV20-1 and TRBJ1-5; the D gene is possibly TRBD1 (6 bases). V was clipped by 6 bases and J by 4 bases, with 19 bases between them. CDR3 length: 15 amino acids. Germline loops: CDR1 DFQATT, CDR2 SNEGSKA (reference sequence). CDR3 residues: CSANVQGRGNQPQHF. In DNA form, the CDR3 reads TGCAGTGCAAATGTACAGGGTCGGGGTAATCAGCCCCAGCATTTT.

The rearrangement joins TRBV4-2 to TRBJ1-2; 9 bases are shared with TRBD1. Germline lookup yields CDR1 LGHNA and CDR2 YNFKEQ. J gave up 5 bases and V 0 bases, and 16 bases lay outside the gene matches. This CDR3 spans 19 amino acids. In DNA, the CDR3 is TGTGCCAGCAGCCAAGACAGGATAAGAGGGGGACAGGGCCTATATGGCTACACCTTC. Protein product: CASSQDRIRGGQGLYGYTF.

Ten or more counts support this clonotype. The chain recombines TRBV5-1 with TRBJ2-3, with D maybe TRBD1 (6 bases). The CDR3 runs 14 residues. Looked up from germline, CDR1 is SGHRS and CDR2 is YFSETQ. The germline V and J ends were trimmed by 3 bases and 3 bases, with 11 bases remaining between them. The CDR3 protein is CASSWDTGTDTQYF. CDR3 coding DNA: TGCGCCAGCAGCTGGGACACGGGAACAGATACGCAGTATTTT.

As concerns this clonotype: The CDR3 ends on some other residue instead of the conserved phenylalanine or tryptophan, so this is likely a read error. The CDR3 protein is CAISTTGKTQPQHS. The CDR3, as DNA: TGTGCCATCAGTACGACAGGGAAGACTCAGCCCCAGCATTCT. J is TRBJ1-5 and V is TRBV10-3; 7 nucleotides line up with TRBD1. Germline CDR1 is ENHRY and CDR2 is SYGVKD. V shed 5 bases, J shed 6 bases, and the junction held 7 bases outside the gene matches. This CDR3 region has 14 residues.

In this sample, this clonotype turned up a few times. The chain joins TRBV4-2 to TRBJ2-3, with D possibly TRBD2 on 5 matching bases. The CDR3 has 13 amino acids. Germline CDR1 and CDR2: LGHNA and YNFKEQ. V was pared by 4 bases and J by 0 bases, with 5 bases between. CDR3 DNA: TGTGCCAGCAGCCCGGGGAGCACAGATACGCAGTATTTT. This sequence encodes CASSPGSTDTQYF.

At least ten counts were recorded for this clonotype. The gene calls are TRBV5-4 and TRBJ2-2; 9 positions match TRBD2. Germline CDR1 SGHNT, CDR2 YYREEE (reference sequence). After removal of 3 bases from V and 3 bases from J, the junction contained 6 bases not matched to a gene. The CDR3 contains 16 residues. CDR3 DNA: TGTGCCAGCAGCTCCCAGCGGGGGGTTGACACCGGGGAGCTGTTTTTT. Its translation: CASSSQRGVDTGELFF.

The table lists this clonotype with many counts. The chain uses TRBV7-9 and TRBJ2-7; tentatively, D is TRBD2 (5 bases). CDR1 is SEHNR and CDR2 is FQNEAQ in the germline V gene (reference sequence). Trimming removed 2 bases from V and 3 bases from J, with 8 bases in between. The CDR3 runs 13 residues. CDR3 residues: CASSLQLDYEQYF. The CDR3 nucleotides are TGTGCCAGCAGCTTACAACTAGACTACGAGCAGTACTTC. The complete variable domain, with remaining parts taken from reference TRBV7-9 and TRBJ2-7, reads DTGVSQNPRHKITKRGQNVTFRCDPISEHNRLYWYRQTLGQGPEFLTYFQNEAQLEKSRLLSDRFSAERPKGSFSTLEIQRTEQGDSAMYLCASSLQLDYEQYFGPGTRLTVT.

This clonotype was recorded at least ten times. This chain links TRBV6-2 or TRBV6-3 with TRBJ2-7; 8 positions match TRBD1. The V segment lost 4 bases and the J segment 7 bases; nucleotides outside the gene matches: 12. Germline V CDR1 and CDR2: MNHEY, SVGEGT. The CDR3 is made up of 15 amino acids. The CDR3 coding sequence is TGTGCCAGCAGTTCCACGCAGGGGGCGCCGAGGGAGCAGTACTTC. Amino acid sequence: CASSSTQGAPREQYF.

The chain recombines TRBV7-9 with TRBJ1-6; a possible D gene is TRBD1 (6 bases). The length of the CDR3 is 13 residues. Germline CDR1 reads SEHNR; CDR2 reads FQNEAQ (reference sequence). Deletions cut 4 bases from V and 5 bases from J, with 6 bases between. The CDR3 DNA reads TGTGCCAGCAGCTGGGACAATAATTCACCCCTCCACTTT. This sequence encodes CASSWDNNSPLHF.

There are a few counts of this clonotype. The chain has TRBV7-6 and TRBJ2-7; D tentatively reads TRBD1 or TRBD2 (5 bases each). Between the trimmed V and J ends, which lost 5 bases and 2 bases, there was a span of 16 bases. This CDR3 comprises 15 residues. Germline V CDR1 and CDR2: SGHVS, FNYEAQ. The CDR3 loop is CASSHRDGGTYEQYF. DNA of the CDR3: TGTGCCAGCAGCCACCGGGACGGTGGTACCTACGAGCAGTACTTC.

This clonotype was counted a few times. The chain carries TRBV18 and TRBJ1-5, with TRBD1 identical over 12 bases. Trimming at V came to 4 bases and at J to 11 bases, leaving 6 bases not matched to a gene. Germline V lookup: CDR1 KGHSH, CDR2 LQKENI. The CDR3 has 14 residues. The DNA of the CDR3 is TGTGCCAGCTCACAGGGACAGGGGGCATTGACCCAGCATTTT. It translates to CASSQGQGALTQHF.

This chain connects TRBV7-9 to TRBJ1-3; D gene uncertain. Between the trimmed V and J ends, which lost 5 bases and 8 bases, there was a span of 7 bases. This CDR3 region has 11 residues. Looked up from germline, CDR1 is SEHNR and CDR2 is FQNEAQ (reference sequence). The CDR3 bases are TGTGCCAGCAGCCCACGGGACACCATATATTTT. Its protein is CASSPRDTIYF.

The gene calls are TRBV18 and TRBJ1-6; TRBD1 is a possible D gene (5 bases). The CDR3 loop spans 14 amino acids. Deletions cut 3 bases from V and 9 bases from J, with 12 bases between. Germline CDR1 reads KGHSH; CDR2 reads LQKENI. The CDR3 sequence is CASSPYGAGSPLHF. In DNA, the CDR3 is TGTGCCAGCTCACCCTACGGGGCTGGTTCACCCCTCCACTTT.

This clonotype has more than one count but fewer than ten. The CDR3 reads CASSLYSTANYGYTF. The CDR3 nucleotides read TGTGCCAGCAGCTTATACTCTACAGCTAACTATGGCTACACCTTC. The chain combines TRBV7-9 with TRBJ1-2; D is undetermined. The CDR3 sequence is 15 residues long. CDR1 is SEHNR, CDR2 FQNEAQ, per germline (reference sequence). Trimming removed 2 bases from V and 0 bases from J, with 10 bases in between.

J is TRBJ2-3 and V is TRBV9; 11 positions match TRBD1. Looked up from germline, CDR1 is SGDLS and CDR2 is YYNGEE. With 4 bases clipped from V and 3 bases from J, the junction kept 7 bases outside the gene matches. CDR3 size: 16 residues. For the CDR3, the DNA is TGTGCCAGCAGCTCCAGGACAGGGGGCGAGACAGATACGCAGTATTTT. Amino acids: CASSSRTGGETDTQYF.

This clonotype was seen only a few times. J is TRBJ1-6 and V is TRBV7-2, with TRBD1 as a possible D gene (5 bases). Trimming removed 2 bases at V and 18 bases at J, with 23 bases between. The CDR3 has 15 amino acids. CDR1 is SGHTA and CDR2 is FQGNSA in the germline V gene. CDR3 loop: CASSLMVREQALYHF. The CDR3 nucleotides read TGTGCCAGCAGCTTAATGGTTAGAGAACAGGCGCTTTACCACTTT.

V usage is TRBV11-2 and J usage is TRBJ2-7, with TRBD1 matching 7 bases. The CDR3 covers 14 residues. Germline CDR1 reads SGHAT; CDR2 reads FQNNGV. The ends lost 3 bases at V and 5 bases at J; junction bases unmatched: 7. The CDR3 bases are TGTGCCAGCAGCTTCTTAACAGGGGCGGACGAGCAGTACTTC. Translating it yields CASSFLTGADEQYF.

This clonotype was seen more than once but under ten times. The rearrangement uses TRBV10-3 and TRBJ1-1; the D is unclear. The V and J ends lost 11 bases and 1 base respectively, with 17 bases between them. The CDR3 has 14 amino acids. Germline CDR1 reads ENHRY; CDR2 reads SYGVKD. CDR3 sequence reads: CAGGPGPTNTEAFF. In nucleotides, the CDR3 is TGTGCCGGAGGCCCTGGACCGACGAACACTGAAGCTTTCTTT.

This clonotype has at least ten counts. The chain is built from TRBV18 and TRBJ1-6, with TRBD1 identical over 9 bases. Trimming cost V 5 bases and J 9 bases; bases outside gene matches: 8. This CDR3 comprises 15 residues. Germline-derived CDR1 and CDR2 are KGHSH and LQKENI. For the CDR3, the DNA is TGTGCCAGCTCATCGAGGGACAGGGAGCTTTCACCCCTCCACTTT. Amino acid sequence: CASSSRDRELSPLHF.

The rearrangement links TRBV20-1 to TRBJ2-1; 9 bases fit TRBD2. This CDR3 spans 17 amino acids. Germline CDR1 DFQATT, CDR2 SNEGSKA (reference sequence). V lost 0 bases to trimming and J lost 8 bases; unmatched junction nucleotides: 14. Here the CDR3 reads CSARDPLAGGRWDEQFF. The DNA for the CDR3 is TGCAGTGCTAGAGACCCCCTGGCGGGGGGGCGATGGGATGAGCAGTTCTTC.